This T cell receptor beta chain was recovered during a study of CD8 T cells in ankylosing spondylitis. This clonotype occurred a few times. TCRdb reprocessed the 5' RACE reads via MiXCR and lists one record per CDR3 protein. This repertoire shows under 300,000 distinct CDR3 sequences, 8% to 9.5% found once; its top ten account for about 6.5%. The V gene's germline CDR1 is PRHDT and CDR2 FYEKMQ (reference sequence). The CDR3 has 16 residues. Trimming took off 3 bases at V and 1 base at J, with 12 bases between the two ends. The chain recombines TRBV13 with TRBJ2-2; D unclear. This clonotype originated in a male donor with ankylosing spondylitis or in good health (not recorded which). Sequencing was performed on blood, either unsorted or a sorted T cell fraction (not recorded which). CDR3 amino acids: CASSLASKVNTGELFF. The CDR3, as DNA: TGTGCCAGCAGCTTGGCTTCGAAGGTGAACACCGGGGAGCTGTTTTTT.